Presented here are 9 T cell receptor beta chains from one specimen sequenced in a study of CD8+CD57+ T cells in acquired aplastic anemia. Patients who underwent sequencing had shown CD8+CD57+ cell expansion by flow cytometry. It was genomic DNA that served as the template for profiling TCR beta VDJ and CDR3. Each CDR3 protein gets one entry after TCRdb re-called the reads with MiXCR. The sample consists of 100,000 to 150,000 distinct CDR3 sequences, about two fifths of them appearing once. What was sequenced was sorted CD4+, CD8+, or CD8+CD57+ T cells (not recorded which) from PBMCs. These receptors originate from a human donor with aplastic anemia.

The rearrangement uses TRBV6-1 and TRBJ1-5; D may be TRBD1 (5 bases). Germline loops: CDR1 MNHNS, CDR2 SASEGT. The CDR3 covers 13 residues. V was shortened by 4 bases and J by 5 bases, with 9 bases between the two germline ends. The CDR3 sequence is CASSVQVYQPQHF. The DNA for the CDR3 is TGTGCCAGCAGTGTACAGGTTTATCAGCCCCAGCATTTT.

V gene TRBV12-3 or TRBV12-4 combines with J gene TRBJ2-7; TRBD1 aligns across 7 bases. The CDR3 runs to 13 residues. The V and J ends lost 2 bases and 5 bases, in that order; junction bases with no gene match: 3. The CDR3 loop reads CASSLPRGNEQYF. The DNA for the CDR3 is TGTGCCAGCAGTTTACCCAGGGGGAACGAGCAGTACTTC.

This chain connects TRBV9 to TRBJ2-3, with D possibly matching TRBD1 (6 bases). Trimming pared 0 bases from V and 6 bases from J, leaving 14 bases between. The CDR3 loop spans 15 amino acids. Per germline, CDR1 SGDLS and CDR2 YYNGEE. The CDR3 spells CASSVGGTHQDTQYF. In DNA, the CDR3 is TGTGCCAGCAGCGTAGGTGGGACACATCAGGATACGCAGTATTTT.

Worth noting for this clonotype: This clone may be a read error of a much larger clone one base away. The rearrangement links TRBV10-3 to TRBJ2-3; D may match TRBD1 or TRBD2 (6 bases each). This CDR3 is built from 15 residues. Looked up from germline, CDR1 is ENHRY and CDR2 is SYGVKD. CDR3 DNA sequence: TGTGCCAGCAGTTACGGGGGCCCTAGCACAGATACGCAGTATTTT. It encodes CASSYGGPSTDTQYF.

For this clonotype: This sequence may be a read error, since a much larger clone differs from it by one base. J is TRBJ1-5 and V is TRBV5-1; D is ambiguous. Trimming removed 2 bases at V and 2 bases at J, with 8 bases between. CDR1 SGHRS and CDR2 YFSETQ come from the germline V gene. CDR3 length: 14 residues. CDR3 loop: CASSFVGGNQPQHF. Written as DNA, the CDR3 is TGCGCCAGCAGCTTTGTTGGGGGCAATCAGCCCCAGCATTTT.

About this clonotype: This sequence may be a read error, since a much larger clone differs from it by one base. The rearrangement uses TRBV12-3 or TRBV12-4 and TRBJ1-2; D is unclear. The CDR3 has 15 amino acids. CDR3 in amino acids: CASSLGDVLSYGCTF. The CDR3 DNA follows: TGTGCCAGCAGTTTAGGAGACGTCCTCTCCTATGGCTGCACCTTC.

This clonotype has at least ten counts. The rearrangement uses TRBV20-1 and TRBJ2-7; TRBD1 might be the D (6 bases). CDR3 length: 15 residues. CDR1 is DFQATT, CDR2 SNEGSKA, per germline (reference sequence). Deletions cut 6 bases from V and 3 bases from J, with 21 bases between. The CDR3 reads CSAFPKGQNLYEQYF. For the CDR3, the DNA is TGCAGTGCCTTCCCCAAGGGACAAAACCTCTACGAGCAGTACTTC.

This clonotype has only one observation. CDR3 sequence: CSVVGGGARLSAFF. The DNA of the CDR3 is TGCAGCGTTGTTGGGGGTGGGGCAAGACTTTCCGCTTTCTTT. This chain links TRBV29-1 with TRBJ1-1; D is possibly TRBD1 (5 bases). This CDR3 is 14 amino acids long. CDR1 is SQVTM, CDR2 ANQGSEA, per germline. Trimming left V 4 bases short and J 11 bases short, with 23 bases between.

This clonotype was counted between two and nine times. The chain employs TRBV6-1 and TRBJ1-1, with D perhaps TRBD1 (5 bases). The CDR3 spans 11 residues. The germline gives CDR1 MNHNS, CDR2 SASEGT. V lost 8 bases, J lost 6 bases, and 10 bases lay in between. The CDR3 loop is CASRGGAEAFF. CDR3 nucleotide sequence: TGTGCCAGCCGGGGGGGGGCTGAAGCTTTCTTT.